The rows below give T cell receptor beta chains drawn from one sample of a study of blood T cell repertoires in COVID-19. This table comes from immunoSEQ multiplex PCR, and its TCRdb copy is limited to in-frame clones, with some not included. The sample lists roughly 230,000 clones; about four fifths were seen once. The sample consisted of peripheral blood. The receptors derive from a man between 40 and 49 years old with active or convalescent COVID-19. Both conserved end residues are part of each CDR3. A D gene is named only where the DNA matches it firmly. Not all rows give a size; the values are once, few, many and, for expanded clones, a class.

V: TRBV2
J: TRBJ1-5
length: 15
size: .
D: .
CDR3: CASKEEGVGNQPQHF
DNA: TGTGCCAGCAAAGAGGAGGGAGTCGGCAATCAGCCCCAGCATTTT

V: TRBV5-1
J: TRBJ2-1
length: 15
size: .
D: .
CDR3: CASSLGLARGHEQFF
DNA: TGCGCCAGCAGCTTGGGCCTAGCGAGGGGCCATGAGCAGTTCTTC

V: TRBV7-2
J: TRBJ1-2
length: 13
size: .
D: .
CDR3: CASSLEFTYGYTF
DNA: TGTGCCAGCAGCTTGGAGTTTACCTATGGCTACACCTTC

V: TRBV2
J: TRBJ1-1
length: 18
size: few
D: TRBD1
CDR3: CASTIRPAGGTGGTEAFF
DNA: TGTGCCAGCACTATTCGACCCGCAGGAGGGACAGGGGGGACTGAAGCTTTCTTT

V: TRBV27
J: TRBJ1-2
length: 14
size: few
D: TRBD1
CDR3: CASSASHRGQGYTF
DNA: TGTGCCAGCAGTGCGTCCCACAGGGGGCAAGGCTACACCTTC

V: TRBV6-5
J: TRBJ1-2
length: 15
size: .
D: .
CDR3: CASSYSVQGLDGYTF
DNA: TGTGCCAGCAGTTACTCTGTCCAGGGACTGGATGGCTACACCTTC

V: TRBV28
J: TRBJ1-5
length: 16
size: .
D: .
CDR3: CASSFHKSPQGQPQHF
DNA: TGTGCCAGCAGTTTCCATAAATCCCCTCAGGGCCAGCCCCAGCATTTT

V: TRBV28
J: TRBJ1-1
length: 14
size: .
D: .
CDR3: CASSSGGAVTEAFF
DNA: TGTGCCAGCAGTTCGGGGGGTGCAGTCACTGAAGCTTTCTTT

V: TRBV5-1
J: TRBJ1-1
length: 12
size: .
D: .
CDR3: CASTTGNTEAFF
DNA: TGCGCCAGCACGACGGGGAACACTGAAGCTTTCTTT

V: TRBV7-2
J: TRBJ1-2
length: 15
size: .
D: TRBD1
CDR3: CASSLRTGGIDGYTF
DNA: TGTGCCAGCAGCTTAAGGACAGGGGGAATTGATGGCTACACCTTC

V: TRBV5-1
J: TRBJ2-3
length: 20
size: .
D: TRBD2
CDR3: CASSLGREGLKEQSTDTQYF
DNA: TGCGCCAGCAGCTTGGGACGGGAGGGCCTGAAAGAGCAGAGCACAGATACGCAGTATTTT

V: TRBV4-1
J: TRBJ2-2
length: 15
size: .
D: TRBD2
CDR3: CASSQDQAGGRELFF
DNA: TGCGCCAGCAGCCAAGATCAAGCGGGGGGGCGGGAGCTGTTTTTT

V: TRBV7-2
J: TRBJ2-7
length: 16
size: .
D: TRBD2
CDR3: CASSFTLAGGSYEQYF
DNA: TGTGCCAGCAGCTTTACCCTAGCGGGGGGGTCCTACGAGCAGTACTTC

V: TRBV19
J: TRBJ2-1
length: 15
size: .
D: TRBD1
CDR3: CASSIGTGGYNEQFF
DNA: TGTGCCAGTAGTATAGGGACAGGGGGCTACAATGAGCAGTTCTTC

V: TRBV7-3
J: TRBJ2-1
length: 14
size: .
D: TRBD2
CDR3: CASSPGLGVNEQFF
DNA: TGTGCCAGCAGCCCCGGACTAGGCGTCAATGAGCAGTTCTTC

V: TRBV19
J: TRBJ1-1
length: 14
size: .
D: TRBD1
CDR3: CASSLDRVNTEAFF
DNA: TGTGCCAGTAGTTTGGACAGGGTGAACACTGAAGCTTTCTTT

V: TRBV6-6
J: TRBJ1-5
length: 12
size: .
D: .
CDR3: CASSGQIWPQHF
DNA: TGTGCCAGCAGTGGACAGATCTGGCCCCAGCATTTT

V: TRBV6-1
J: TRBJ1-2
length: 14
size: .
D: .
CDR3: CASSEDRDWNGYTF
DNA: TGTGCCAGCAGTGAAGACCGGGATTGGAATGGCTACACCTTC

V: TRBV7-3
J: TRBJ2-7
length: 16
size: .
D: .
CDR3: CASSLAPGQRQYEQYF
DNA: TGTGCCAGCAGCCTCGCCCCCGGACAGCGACAATACGAGCAGTACTTC

V: TRBV2
J: TRBJ2-1
length: 14
size: .
D: .
CDR3: CASKGLDHYNEQFF
DNA: TGTGCCAGCAAAGGACTCGACCACTACAATGAGCAGTTCTTC

V: TRBV9
J: TRBJ2-3
length: 18
size: .
D: TRBD2
CDR3: CASSTRASSGSRTDTQYF
DNA: TGTGCCAGCAGCACGAGGGCGTCTAGCGGGAGTAGGACAGATACGCAGTATTTT

V: TRBV30
J: TRBJ2-1
length: 13
size: few
D: .
CDR3: CAWSVGGVNEQFF
DNA: TGTGCCTGGAGTGTTGGCGGGGTTAATGAGCAGTTCTTC